These T cell receptor beta chains were read from a single sample in a study of response to subunit inactivated influenza vaccine. TCRdb ran MiXCR on the RT-PCR reads and lists one entry per CDR3 protein. The sample lists under 500,000 distinct CDR3 sequences, roughly 9.8% occurring once. Here the sequenced sample was PBMCs from blood, taken 40 to 50 days after vaccination. The source is a man over 45 who received an inactivated influenza vaccine. CDR3s include the opening cysteine and the closing phenylalanine or tryptophan. The order of the fields is V gene, clone size, J gene, D gene, CDR3 protein, CDR3 DNA. The D gene is left open where the match is weak. Clone size is given for some rows only: seen once, a few or many times, or a class if the clone is expanded.

>TRBV3-1|-|TRBJ2-1|-
CASGYLSYNEQFF
TGTGCCAGTGGGTATCTATCCTACAATGAGCAGTTCTTC
>TRBV20-1|many|TRBJ2-6|-
CSASCVESGANVLTF
TGCAGTGCTAGCTGTGTAGAGTCTGGGGCCAACGTCCTGACTTTC
>TRBV18|many|TRBJ2-5|-
CASLLARQETQYF
TGTGCCAGCTTATTAGCGCGACAAGAGACCCAGTACTTC
>TRBV7-2|-|TRBJ2-1|TRBD1
CASSSGWDRQNNEQFF
TGTGCCAGCAGCTCCGGGTGGGACAGGCAGAACAATGAGCAGTTCTTC
>TRBV29-1|-|TRBJ1-4|-
CSVQEEGGQATNEKLFF
TGCAGCGTACAGGAAGAGGGCGGCCAAGCAACTAATGAAAAACTGTTTTTT
>TRBV7-2|-|TRBJ2-3|TRBD2
CASSLRLAGRSTDTQYF
TGTGCCAGCAGCCTGAGACTAGCGGGGCGCTCCACAGATACGCAGTATTTT
>TRBV7-2|many|TRBJ2-3|-
CASSLGGVLGDTQYF
TGTGCCAGCAGCTTAGGAGGGGTCCTTGGCGATACGCAGTATTTT
>TRBV24-1|few|TRBJ2-3|-
CATSGAGSTDTQYF
TGTGCCACCAGTGGGGCGGGAAGCACAGATACGCAGTATTTT
>TRBV7-2|few|TRBJ2-1|-
CASSLGPDPAYNEQFF
TGTGCCAGCAGCTTAGGACCGGATCCAGCCTACAATGAGCAGTTCTTC
>TRBV4-3|-|TRBJ1-3|-
CASSQVGTGVGNTIYF
TGCGCCAGCAGCCAAGTCGGCACGGGGGTCGGAAACACCATATATTTT
>TRBV5-1|many|TRBJ2-5|TRBD2
CASSLSIGGSVEETQYF
TGCGCCAGCAGCTTGAGTATCGGCGGGAGCGTAGAAGAGACCCAGTACTTC
>TRBV20-1|many|TRBJ2-2|-
CSASRTANTGELFF
TGCAGTGCTAGTAGGACAGCTAACACCGGGGAGCTGTTTTTT
>TRBV7-2|few|TRBJ1-1|-
CASSWTPPNTEAFF
TGTGCCAGCAGCTGGACTCCCCCAAACACTGAAGCTTTCTTT
>TRBV20-1|-|TRBJ1-5|-
CSANAGSAANQPQHF
TGCAGTGCTAATGCGGGGAGCGCGGCAAATCAGCCCCAGCATTTT
>TRBV27|-|TRBJ2-7|-
CASTRQGGAGYEQYF
TGTGCCAGCACCCGGCAGGGCGGAGCGGGCTACGAGCAGTACTTC
>TRBV12-3/TRBV12-4|-|TRBJ2-1|-
CASGPLAGGNEQFF
TGTGCCAGCGGACCACTAGCCGGAGGCAATGAGCAGTTCTTC
>TRBV6-2/TRBV6-3|-|TRBJ2-5|TRBD2
CASSYPSLREGTRTLQETQYF
TGTGCCAGCAGTTACCCGTCACTGAGGGAGGGGACTAGGACCCTACAAGAGACCCAGTACTTC
>TRBV11-3|-|TRBJ2-2|-
CASRQSSDTGELFF
TGTGCCAGCCGACAGAGTTCGGACACCGGGGAGCTGTTTTTT
>TRBV19|-|TRBJ2-2|-
CASSIVGYGTGELFF
TGTGCCAGTAGTATCGTGGGATATGGGACCGGGGAGCTGTTTTTT
>TRBV11-2|few|TRBJ2-3|TRBD2
CASSLVYLRGGGNTDTQYF
TGTGCCAGCAGCTTAGTGTACTTGCGGGGGGGTGGTAACACAGATACGCAGTATTTT
>TRBV20-1|many|TRBJ2-1|TRBD2
CSSGLAGRNEQFF
TGCAGTAGTGGACTAGCGGGAAGGAATGAGCAGTTCTTC
>TRBV29-1|few|TRBJ2-1|-
CSVEDQGGLRVNEQFF
TGCAGCGTTGAAGACCAAGGGGGGCTCAGAGTCAATGAGCAGTTCTTC
>TRBV5-1|few|TRBJ2-7|-
CASGLQGYEQYF
TGCGCCAGCGGACTACAGGGGTACGAGCAGTACTTC
>TRBV10-3|-|TRBJ2-1|-
CATLGQTPYNEQFF
TGTGCCACACTCGGACAGACCCCCTACAATGAGCAGTTCTTC
>TRBV18|-|TRBJ2-7|TRBD1
CASSPGQGSPSYEQYF
TGTGCCAGCTCACCCGGACAGGGGAGTCCCTCCTACGAGCAGTACTTC
>TRBV28|-|TRBJ2-7|-
CASSLRTDLYEQYF
TGTGCCAGCAGTTTACGGACAGACCTTTACGAGCAGTACTTC
>TRBV5-1|many|TRBJ2-5|-
CASSLAELEQETQYF
TGCGCCAGCAGCTTGGCCGAGTTAGAACAAGAGACCCAGTACTTC
>TRBV12-3/TRBV12-4|many|TRBJ2-3|TRBD1
CASSLGGPTDTQYF
TGCGCCAGCAGCTTAGGGGGCCCGACAGATACGCAGTATTTT
>TRBV28|many|TRBJ2-3|TRBD2
CASSPGLAGGHYTQYF
TGTGCCAGCAGTCCGGGACTAGCGGGAGGGCATTATACGCAGTATTTT
>TRBV28|few|TRBJ2-5|-
CASTEGAETQYF
TGTGCCAGCACGGAGGGGGCGGAGACCCAGTACTTC
>TRBV6-1|-|TRBJ1-1|-
CETRGPHGTEAFF
TGTGAGACCCGGGGACCGCACGGCACTGAAGCTTTCTTT
>TRBV3-1|-|TRBJ2-1|TRBD2
CASSQEYLAGDNEQFF
TGTGCCAGCAGCCAAGAATACCTAGCGGGGGACAATGAGCAGTTCTTC
>TRBV5-1|-|TRBJ2-7|-
CASSFDEQYF
TGCGCCAGCAGCTTTGACGAGCAGTACTTC
>TRBV20-1|few|TRBJ2-1|TRBD2
CSASKLAGGLSYNEQFF
TGCAGTGCTAGTAAGCTAGCGGGGGGCTTATCCTACAATGAGCAGTTCTTC
>TRBV7-8|-|TRBJ1-5|-
CASSLGDILYSNQPQHF
TGTGCCAGCAGCTTAGGGGACATTTTATATAGCAATCAGCCCCAGCATTTT
>TRBV10-3|many|TRBJ1-6|-
CAIRKESGTNSPLHF
TGTGCCATCAGGAAGGAGTCAGGGACAAATTCACCCCTCCACTTT
>TRBV6-2/TRBV6-3|few|TRBJ2-2|-
CASTKYRDTGELFF
TGTGCCAGCACCAAATACAGGGACACCGGGGAGCTGTTTTTT
>TRBV4-2|many|TRBJ2-3|-
CASSQEGGTRTDTQYF
TGTGCCAGCAGCCAAGAAGGCGGGACCCGCACAGATACGCAGTATTTT
>TRBV5-1|many|TRBJ2-1|TRBD1
CASSFRDRVINEQFF
TGCGCCAGCAGCTTCCGGGACAGGGTTATCAATGAGCAGTTCTTC
>TRBV7-6|few|TRBJ1-4|-
CASSQQIGSGEKLFF
TGTGCCAGCAGCCAGCAGATTGGGTCTGGGGAAAAACTGTTTTTT
>TRBV15|few|TRBJ2-7|-
CATSRDRRAEQYF
TGTGCCACCAGCAGAGATCGAAGGGCCGAGCAGTACTTC
>TRBV11-1|many|TRBJ2-7|TRBD1
CASSPSWIRTGITYEQYF
TGTGCCAGCAGCCCCTCTTGGATCCGGACAGGGATAACCTACGAGCAGTACTTC
>TRBV7-2|-|TRBJ2-4|TRBD2
CATAVAGVLYF
TGTGCCACCGCCGTAGCGGGAGTGTTATACTTC
>TRBV20-1|many|TRBJ1-2|-
CSANPTGDYGYTF
TGCAGTGCTAACCCCACGGGTGACTATGGCTACACCTTC
>TRBV28|-|TRBJ1-2|TRBD1
CASSLGSGGGRYTF
TGTGCCAGCAGTTTAGGTTCAGGGGGCGGGCGCTACACCTTC